The text below deals with one T cell receptor beta chain. The length of the CDR3 is 14 residues. Germline lookup yields CDR1 WNHNN and CDR2 SYGVQD (reference sequence). The V segment lost 2 bases and the J segment 3 bases; nucleotides outside the gene matches: 1. The table came from immunoSEQ multiplex PCR; TCRdb's copy has only in-frame clones and leaves some out. Here the sample spans about 170,000 clones, 80% to 90% being singletons. The sample originates from a study of blood T cell repertoires in COVID-19. Sample: PBMCs or T cells enriched from blood (not recorded which). The source of this sequence is a man in his forties or fifties who had recovered from COVID-19. The chain has TRBV10-1 and TRBJ2-3; TRBD1 matches at 8 bases. The CDR3: CASSEHRGTDTQYF. CDR3 nucleotide sequence: TGCGCCAGCAGTGAGCACAGGGGGACAGATACGCAGTATTTT.